This is a list of T cell receptor beta chains from one sample in a study of T cell responses to AZD1222 COVID-19 vaccine. Sequenced by immunoSEQ multiplex PCR; TCRdb stores in-frame clones only, minus some. In the table there are 130,000 or so clones, roughly 93% of which are singletons. Sample: peripheral blood, taken on day 0 of MenACWY control vaccination. These receptors originate from an adult in good health. The conserved cysteine and the conserved F or W are not part of the CDR3 here. Each record gives: J gene, V gene, CDR3 protein.

j_call: TRBJ2-7; v_call: TRBV10-1; cdr3_aa: ASRCPASIHEQY
j_call: TRBJ1-1; v_call: TRBV5-1; cdr3_aa: ASSLTSGSEAF
j_call: TRBJ1-2; v_call: TRBV7-9; cdr3_aa: ASSSGQGRYYGYT
j_call: TRBJ2-1; v_call: TRBV13; cdr3_aa: ASSPYTYNEQF
j_call: TRBJ1-1; v_call: TRBV6-1; cdr3_aa: ASSEASVALFEAF
j_call: TRBJ2-6; v_call: TRBV24-1; cdr3_aa: ATSGVGAGAGANVLT
j_call: TRBJ1-4; v_call: TRBV24-1; cdr3_aa: ATRDSLSEKLF
j_call: TRBJ2-1; v_call: TRBV19; cdr3_aa: ASSPLNRDYNEQF
j_call: TRBJ1-2; v_call: TRBV6-5; cdr3_aa: ASSRATGGYT
j_call: TRBJ1-1; v_call: TRBV6-5; cdr3_aa: ASLGTATEAF
j_call: TRBJ2-1; v_call: TRBV19; cdr3_aa: ASSPRGVYNEQF
j_call: TRBJ1-4; v_call: TRBV4-3; cdr3_aa: ASSQVSRENEKLF
j_call: TRBJ1-1; v_call: TRBV11-3; cdr3_aa: ASSFDGLNTEAF
j_call: TRBJ2-3; v_call: TRBV2; cdr3_aa: ASSEFQPSTDTQY
j_call: TRBJ1-5; v_call: TRBV14; cdr3_aa: ASSQTHNQPQH
j_call: TRBJ2-3; v_call: TRBV7-2; cdr3_aa: ASSSRTSGGMAQY
j_call: TRBJ2-1; v_call: TRBV5-1; cdr3_aa: ASTLGQPNEQF
j_call: TRBJ2-7; v_call: TRBV29-1; cdr3_aa: SVLRGPYEQY
j_call: TRBJ1-2; v_call: TRBV5-1; cdr3_aa: ASSLDPFGYT
j_call: TRBJ2-5; v_call: TRBV5-4; cdr3_aa: ASSLAGRQGMKETQY
j_call: TRBJ1-4; v_call: TRBV27; cdr3_aa: ASSFDRVGEKLF
j_call: TRBJ1-3; v_call: TRBV28; cdr3_aa: ASSLLQGSGNTIY
j_call: TRBJ2-2; v_call: TRBV19; cdr3_aa: ASSSSVAGATGELF
j_call: TRBJ1-2; v_call: TRBV5-4; cdr3_aa: ASSLEIMTTYGYT
j_call: TRBJ1-4; v_call: TRBV7-9; cdr3_aa: ASSEGQGSSEKLF
j_call: TRBJ1-4; v_call: TRBV9; cdr3_aa: ASSVGLVGRSAEKLF
j_call: TRBJ1-2; v_call: TRBV2; cdr3_aa: ASSVGRVGGYT
j_call: TRBJ2-1; v_call: TRBV7-9; cdr3_aa: ASSRSSGGNEQF
j_call: TRBJ2-5; v_call: TRBV5-5; cdr3_aa: ASSSGTGVVTQY
j_call: TRBJ1-6; v_call: TRBV5-1; cdr3_aa: ASSLGNNNSPLH
j_call: TRBJ2-7; v_call: TRBV5-6; cdr3_aa: ASSSSGAYSYEQY
j_call: TRBJ2-7; v_call: TRBV9; cdr3_aa: ASSVGGDLYEQY
j_call: TRBJ1-2; v_call: TRBV28; cdr3_aa: ASSPTGDYGYT
j_call: TRBJ1-6; v_call: TRBV7-8; cdr3_aa: ASSWNRGDNSPLH
j_call: TRBJ1-2; v_call: TRBV6-5; cdr3_aa: ASRQDYGYT
j_call: TRBJ1-1; v_call: TRBV27; cdr3_aa: ASSTSTGDMNTEAF
j_call: TRBJ2-1; v_call: TRBV5-1; cdr3_aa: ASRGLTSGTSIGYNEQF
j_call: TRBJ1-4; v_call: TRBV28; cdr3_aa: ASSGPPGSTNEKLF
j_call: TRBJ2-7; v_call: TRBV5-1; cdr3_aa: ASGVDGPYEQY
j_call: TRBJ2-5; v_call: TRBV15; cdr3_aa: ATSREVSGFGETQY
j_call: TRBJ1-3; v_call: TRBV19; cdr3_aa: ASSFRTSSGNTIY
j_call: TRBJ2-7; v_call: TRBV5-5; cdr3_aa: ASSPGGQTTYEQY
j_call: TRBJ1-4; v_call: TRBV5-1; cdr3_aa: ASSLARHQGAGVTTNEKLF
j_call: TRBJ1-2; v_call: TRBV5-4; cdr3_aa: ASSRDRDGYT
j_call: TRBJ2-1; v_call: TRBV2; cdr3_aa: ASRQGAVDEQF
j_call: TRBJ1-2; v_call: TRBV3-1/TRBV3-2; cdr3_aa: ASRQTGNGYT
j_call: TRBJ2-5; v_call: TRBV6-2/TRBV6-3; cdr3_aa: ASSYAAGGFSETQY
j_call: TRBJ1-2; v_call: TRBV9; cdr3_aa: ASSVGAEGGYT
j_call: TRBJ2-3; v_call: TRBV7-2; cdr3_aa: ASSLGAGGPTDTQY
j_call: TRBJ1-2; v_call: TRBV5-1; cdr3_aa: ASSLSGGDYGYT
j_call: TRBJ1-4; v_call: TRBV4-1; cdr3_aa: ASSQRQGRGNEKLF
j_call: TRBJ1-3; v_call: TRBV7-2; cdr3_aa: ASSLVVGVSSGNTIY
j_call: TRBJ1-1; v_call: TRBV3-1/TRBV3-2; cdr3_aa: ASRDSQFDRGAEAF
j_call: TRBJ1-6; v_call: TRBV4-1; cdr3_aa: ASSQEHPISPLH
j_call: TRBJ2-1; v_call: TRBV5-1; cdr3_aa: ASSRGGPGNEQF
j_call: TRBJ2-7; v_call: TRBV3-1/TRBV3-2; cdr3_aa: ASSQETGDGEGLYEQY
j_call: TRBJ1-4; v_call: TRBV2; cdr3_aa: ASTLEGGNEKLF
j_call: TRBJ2-7; v_call: TRBV9; cdr3_aa: ASSEDSRKQY
j_call: TRBJ1-5; v_call: TRBV10-3; cdr3_aa: AIRNTVNQPQH